The source of this T cell receptor (beta chain) is a study of T cells after yellow fever vaccination. Ten or more counts support this clonotype. In TCRdb, the 5' RACE reads were re-called with MiXCR into one record per CDR3 protein. The repertoire has roughly 26,000 distinct CDR3 sequences, around 5.5% of them found once; the top ten carry around 11%. Germline V lookup: CDR1 LGHNA, CDR2 YNFKEQ. V lost 1 base and J 9 bases, leaving 15 bases between the germline ends. This CDR3 spans 14 amino acids. This chain connects TRBV4-2 to TRBJ2-5, with D perhaps matching TRBD1 (6 bases). The source of this sequence is a man between 25 and 39 years old who received the YFV17D yellow fever vaccine. Sequencing was performed on PBMCs, either bulk or a sorted T-cell subset (CD4+, CD8+, memory, or dextramer-sorted; not recorded which), taken 15 days after the yellow fever booster vaccination. CDR3 region: CASSQARDKLSQYF. Written as DNA, the CDR3 is TGTGCCAGCAGCCAAGCCCGGGACAAGCTGTCCCAGTACTTC.